These 16 T cell receptor beta chains were all obtained from the same sample, sequenced in a study of T cells in Graves' hyperthyroidism and ophthalmopathy. Amplified TCR beta CDR3 regions derived from RNA transcripts. Initially, a first-round RT-PCR of the TCR CDR3 employed the HTBI primer set. TCRdb independently ran MiXCR on the multiplex PCR reads; one entry per CDR3 protein. The sample lists around 280,000 distinct CDR3 sequences; roughly an eighth were seen once. Material: blood. The origin of the receptors is a woman aged 35 to 49 with Graves' hyperthyroidism.

The chain recombines TRBV11-3 with TRBJ2-5; TRBD2 matches 8 bases. Germline CDR1 SGHNT, CDR2 YENEEA. This CDR3 has 16 amino acids. J lost 1 base, V lost 3 bases, and 7 bases had no gene match. The CDR3 here is CASSFRGTRSQETQYF. The CDR3 DNA is TGTGCCAGCAGCTTCCGAGGGACTAGATCCCAAGAGACCCAGTACTTC.

Ten or more counts support this clonotype. V usage is TRBV7-9 and J usage is TRBJ1-5; D ambiguous. V was cut by 1 base and J by 2 bases, with 6 bases left in between. In germline, CDR1 is SEHNR, CDR2 FQNEAQ (reference sequence). This CDR3 contains 14 residues. Here the CDR3 DNA reads TGTGCCAGCAGCTTAGACGCCCGCAATCAGCCCCAGCATTTT. Its translation: CASSLDARNQPQHF. Full variable domain (missing parts from reference TRBV7-9 and TRBJ1-5): DTGVSQNPRHKITKRGQNVTFRCDPISEHNRLYWYRQTLGQGPEFLTYFQNEAQLEKSRLLSDRFSAERPKGSFSTLEIQRTEQGDSAMYLCASSLDARNQPQHFGDGTRLSIL.

This clonotype came up a few times. V usage is TRBV30 and J usage is TRBJ1-2, with 8 bases identical to TRBD1. Germline trimming cut 5 bases from V and 7 bases from J; bases unmatched to any gene: 9. The CDR3 runs 13 residues. Germline assignment: CDR1 GTSNPN and CDR2 SVGIG (reference sequence). In DNA, the CDR3 is TGTGCCTGGTCCCGGACAGGGCGCTCTGGCTACACCTTC. Its protein is CAWSRTGRSGYTF.

A single count supports this clonotype. J is TRBJ1-2 and V is TRBV20-1; 7 bases are a match to TRBD1. The CDR3 runs to 14 residues. Germline assignment: CDR1 DFQATT and CDR2 SNEGSKA (reference sequence). J was trimmed by 4 bases and V by 0 bases; bases with no gene match: 5. DNA for the CDR3: TGCAGTGCTAGAGACACAGGGGCAGGCTATGGCTACACCTTC. Residues: CSARDTGAGYGYTF.

This clonotype was observed once. A much larger clone lies one base from this, so it may be a read error. V is TRBV20-1 and J is TRBJ2-7; 14 nucleotides match TRBD2. CDR3 length equals 16 residues. Germline V lookup: CDR1 DFQATT, CDR2 SNEGSKA (reference sequence). The ends lost 0 bases at V and 6 bases at J; junction bases unmatched: 7. The DNA of the CDR3 is TGCAGTGCTAGAGACCCGGGACTAGCGGGAGTGTGCGAGCAGTACTTC. Protein product: CSARDPGLAGVCEQYF.

This clonotype was counted at least ten times. V gene TRBV20-1 combines with J gene TRBJ2-5; D gene uncertain. Germline CDR1 is DFQATT and CDR2 is SNEGSKA (reference sequence). The CDR3 spans 15 residues. Trimming cost V 6 bases and J 7 bases, with 24 bases left between them. The CDR3 spells CSAPPSLTSYGTQYF. The CDR3 DNA is TGCAGTGCCCCACCTTCTCTTACCAGCTACGGGACCCAGTACTTC.

The chain links TRBV7-9 to TRBJ2-2; 8 bases map to TRBD1. Germline-derived CDR1 and CDR2 are SEHNR and FQNEAQ (reference sequence). Trimming removed 5 bases from V and 3 bases from J; junction bases left unmatched: 8. The CDR3 loop spans 16 amino acids. The CDR3 nucleotides are TGTGCCAGCAGCCTCGGACAGGGCGGACACACCGGGGAGCTGTTTTTT. Translating it yields CASSLGQGGHTGELFF.

The V call is TRBV18, the J call TRBJ1-5; perhaps TRBD1 as D (6 bases). The germline V gene has CDR1 KGHSH and CDR2 LQKENI. V lost 3 bases and J 7 bases, leaving 19 bases between the germline ends. CDR3 length equals 16 residues. In DNA form, the CDR3 reads TGTGCCAGCTCACCCTTCGGGACAACAGGCGGCCAGCCCCAGCATTTT. The encoded protein is CASSPFGTTGGQPQHF.

There are many counts of this clonotype. The chain carries TRBV20-1 and TRBJ2-1, with 10 nucleotides matching TRBD2. J was trimmed by 4 bases and V by 0 bases; bases with no gene match: 9. The CDR3 covers 17 residues. Germline V CDR1 and CDR2: DFQATT, SNEGSKA (reference sequence). CDR3 loop: CSAREGRGAGGYNEQFF. The CDR3 region has the DNA TGCAGTGCTAGAGAAGGCCGTGGAGCGGGAGGGTACAATGAGCAGTTCTTC.

This clonotype was seen many times. The rearrangement uses TRBV30 and TRBJ1-4, with D possibly TRBD1 on 5 matching bases. The CDR3 extends over 13 amino acids. V shed 4 bases and J shed 5 bases, with 11 bases lying between them. Per germline, CDR1 GTSNPN and CDR2 SVGIG (reference sequence). The CDR3 sequence: CAWNEGFNEKLFF. CDR3 coding DNA: TGTGCCTGGAATGAGGGGTTCAATGAAAAACTGTTTTTT.

The chain combines TRBV28 with TRBJ1-4; D is unclear. The CDR3 covers 14 residues. Trimming took off 6 bases at V and 0 bases at J, with 8 bases between the two ends. Germline loops: CDR1 MDHEN, CDR2 SYDVKM. CDR3 protein: CASRVPATNEKLFF. In DNA form, the CDR3 reads TGTGCCAGCAGGGTACCTGCAACTAATGAAAAACTGTTTTTT.

This clonotype occurred a few times. The V and J genes are TRBV6-1 and TRBJ1-4; D not resolved. The V gene's germline CDR1 is MNHNS and CDR2 SASEGT. V was shortened by 7 bases and J by 5 bases, with 17 bases between the two germline ends. The CDR3 is 15 residues long. This CDR3 is CASTDLTGSNEKLFF. For the CDR3, the DNA is TGTGCCAGCACAGACCTCACCGGGAGCAATGAAAAACTGTTTTTT.

In its sample, this clonotype was seen a few times. The chain combines TRBV28 with TRBJ1-2; D is possibly TRBD1 (6 bases). The ends were cut back, 8 bases at V and 8 bases at J, with 24 bases in the middle. Per germline, CDR1 MDHEN and CDR2 SYDVKM. This CDR3 region has 15 residues. For the CDR3, the DNA is TGTGCCAGCCGTGGCGGGACAAGGGCCTCGGGGGGCTACACCTTC. Translated, it gives CASRGGTRASGGYTF.

J is TRBJ2-7 and V is TRBV19; the match to TRBD2 covers 14 bases. Germline V gives CDR1 LNHDA, CDR2 SQIVND (reference sequence). CDR3 size: 18 residues. V gave up 5 bases and J gave up 1 base; unmatched junction bases: 10. CDR3 in amino acids: CASSAGLAGDRMSYEQYF. Written as DNA, the CDR3 is TGTGCCAGTAGTGCGGGACTAGCGGGAGACCGTATGTCCTACGAGCAGTACTTC.

This clonotype was observed at least ten times. The gene calls are TRBV7-9 and TRBJ1-1; 8 nucleotides agree with TRBD1. CDR3 length: 14 amino acids. Germline values: CDR1 SEHNR, CDR2 FQNEAQ (reference sequence). V lost 5 bases and J lost 0; bases outside the gene matches: 2. CDR3 region: CASSAGQVNTEAFF. The CDR3 coding sequence is TGTGCCAGCAGCGCGGGACAGGTGAACACTGAAGCTTTCTTT.

This clonotype was seen a handful of times. The chain carries TRBV4-1 and TRBJ2-7; a weak D match, TRBD1 (5 bases). Germline-derived CDR1 and CDR2 are MGHRA and YSYEKL. The CDR3 runs to 13 residues. Trimming cost V 0 bases and J 9 bases, with 12 bases left between them. The CDR3 sequence is CASSQEGALRQYF. The CDR3 DNA is TGCGCCAGCAGCCAAGAAGGGGCTCTACGGCAGTACTTC.